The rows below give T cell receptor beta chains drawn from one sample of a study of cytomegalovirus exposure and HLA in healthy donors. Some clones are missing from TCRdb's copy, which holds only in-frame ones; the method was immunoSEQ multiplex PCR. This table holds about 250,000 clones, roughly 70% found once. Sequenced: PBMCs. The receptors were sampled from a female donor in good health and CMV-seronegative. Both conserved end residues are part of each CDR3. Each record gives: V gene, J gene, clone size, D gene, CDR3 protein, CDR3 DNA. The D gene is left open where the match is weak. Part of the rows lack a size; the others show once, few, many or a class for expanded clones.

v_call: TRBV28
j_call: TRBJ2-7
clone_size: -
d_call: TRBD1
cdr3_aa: CASSPRDRGAYEQYF
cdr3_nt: TGTGCCAGCAGTCCCCGGGACAGGGGGGCCTACGAGCAGTACTTC

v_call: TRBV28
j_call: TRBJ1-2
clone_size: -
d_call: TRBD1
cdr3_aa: CASSPMTGNYGYTF
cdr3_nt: TGTGCCAGCAGTCCAATGACAGGGAACTATGGCTACACCTTC

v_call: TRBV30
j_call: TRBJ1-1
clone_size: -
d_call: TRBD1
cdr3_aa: CAWTPGTARAAFF
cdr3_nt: TGTGCCTGGACCCCCGGGACAGCCCGGGCAGCTTTCTTT

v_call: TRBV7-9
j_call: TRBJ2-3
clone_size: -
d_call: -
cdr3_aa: CASSLGSGGDTQYF
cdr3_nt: TGTGCCAGCAGCTTAGGATCCGGCGGCGATACGCAGTATTTT

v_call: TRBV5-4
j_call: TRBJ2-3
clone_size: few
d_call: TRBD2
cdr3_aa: CASSFPSGSTDTQYF
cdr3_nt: TGTGCCAGCAGCTTTCCTAGCGGGAGCACAGATACGCAGTATTTT

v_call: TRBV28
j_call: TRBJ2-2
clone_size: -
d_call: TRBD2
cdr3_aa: CASGGGLAGTGELFF
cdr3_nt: TGTGCCAGCGGAGGGGGACTAGCGGGTACCGGGGAGCTGTTTTTT

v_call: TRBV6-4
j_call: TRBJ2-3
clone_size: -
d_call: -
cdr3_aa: CASSDSGEGTDTQYF
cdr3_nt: TGTGCCAGCAGTGACTCTGGGGAGGGCACAGATACGCAGTATTTT

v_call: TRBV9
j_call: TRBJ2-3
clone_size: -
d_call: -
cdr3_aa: CASSVDGSADTQYF
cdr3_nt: TGTGCCAGCAGCGTAGACGGGAGTGCGGATACGCAGTATTTT

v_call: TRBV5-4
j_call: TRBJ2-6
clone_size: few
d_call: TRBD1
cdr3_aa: CASIPRGQGVSGANVLTF
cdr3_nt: TGTGCCAGCATCCCCCGGGGACAGGGGGTTTCTGGGGCCAACGTCCTGACTTTC

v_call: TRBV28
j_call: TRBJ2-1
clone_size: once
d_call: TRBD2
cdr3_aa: CASSLAGDEFF
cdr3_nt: TGTGCCAGCAGTTTGGCGGGGGATGAGTTCTTC

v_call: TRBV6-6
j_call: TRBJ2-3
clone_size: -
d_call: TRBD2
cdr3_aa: CASKPSGGTDTQYF
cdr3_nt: TGTGCCAGCAAACCTAGCGGGGGCACAGATACGCAGTATTTT

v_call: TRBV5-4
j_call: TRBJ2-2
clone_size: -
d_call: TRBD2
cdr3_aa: CASSLDPGLVTGELFF
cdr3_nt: TGTGCCAGCAGCTTAGATCCGGGACTAGTAACCGGGGAGCTGTTTTTT

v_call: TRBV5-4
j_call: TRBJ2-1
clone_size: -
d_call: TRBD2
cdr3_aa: CASSLAQLAGGPNYNEQFF
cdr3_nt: TGTGCCAGCAGCTTGGCTCAACTAGCGGGAGGGCCGAATTACAATGAGCAGTTCTTC

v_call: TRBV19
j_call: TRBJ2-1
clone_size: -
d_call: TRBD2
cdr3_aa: CASTPVGGRNEQFF
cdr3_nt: TGTGCCAGTACCCCAGTGGGCGGGAGGAATGAGCAGTTCTTC

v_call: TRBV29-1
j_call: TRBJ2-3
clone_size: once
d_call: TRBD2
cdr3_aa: CSVEGLASISTDTQYF
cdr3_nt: TGCAGCGTGGAGGGACTAGCGAGCATTAGCACAGATACGCAGTATTTT

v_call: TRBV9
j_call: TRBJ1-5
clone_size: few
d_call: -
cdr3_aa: CASSVGTLNQPQHF
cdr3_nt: TGTGCCAGCAGCGTCGGGACACTTAATCAGCCCCAGCATTTT

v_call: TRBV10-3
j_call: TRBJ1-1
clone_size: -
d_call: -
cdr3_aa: CAIRETALNTEAFF
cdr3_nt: TGTGCCATCAGAGAAACAGCCCTGAACACTGAAGCTTTCTTT

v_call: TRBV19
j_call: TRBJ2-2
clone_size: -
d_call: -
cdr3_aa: CASTPRRDTGELFF
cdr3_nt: TGTGCCAGTACCCCTAGGAGGGACACCGGGGAGCTGTTTTTT

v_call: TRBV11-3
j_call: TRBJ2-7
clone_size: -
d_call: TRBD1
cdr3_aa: CASGGQGPYEQYF
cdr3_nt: TGTGCCAGCGGAGGACAGGGGCCCTACGAGCAGTACTTC

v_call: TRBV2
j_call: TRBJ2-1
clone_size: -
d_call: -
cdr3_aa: CASYYGQTSNEQFF
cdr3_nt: TGTGCCAGCTACTACGGACAAACATCAAATGAGCAGTTCTTC

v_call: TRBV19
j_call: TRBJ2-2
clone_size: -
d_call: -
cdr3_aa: CASSMEGVISGELFF
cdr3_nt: TGTGCCAGTAGTATGGAGGGTGTGATATCCGGGGAGCTGTTTTTT

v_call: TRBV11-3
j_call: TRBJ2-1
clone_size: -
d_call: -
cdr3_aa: CASSLDGASYNEQFF
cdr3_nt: TGTGCCAGCAGCTTAGATGGGGCCAGCTACAATGAGCAGTTCTTC

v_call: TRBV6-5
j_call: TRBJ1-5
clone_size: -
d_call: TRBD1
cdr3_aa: CASSYWLTGNNQPQHF
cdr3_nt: TGTGCCAGCAGTTATTGGCTGACAGGGAACAATCAGCCCCAGCATTTT

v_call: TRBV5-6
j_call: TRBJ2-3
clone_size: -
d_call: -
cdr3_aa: CASSPQTGLSIGTQYF
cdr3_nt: TGTGCCAGCAGCCCTCAGACAGGCCTAAGCATAGGGACGCAGTATTTT

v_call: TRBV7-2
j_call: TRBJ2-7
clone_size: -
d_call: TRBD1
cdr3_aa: CASSLTGTARREQYF
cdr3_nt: TGTGCCAGCAGCTTGACTGGGACAGCGCGGCGGGAGCAGTACTTC

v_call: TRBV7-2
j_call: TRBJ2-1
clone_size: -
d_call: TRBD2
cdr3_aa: CASSTRTSDYNEQFF
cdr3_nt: TGTGCCAGCAGCACCAGGACTAGCGACTACAATGAGCAGTTCTTC

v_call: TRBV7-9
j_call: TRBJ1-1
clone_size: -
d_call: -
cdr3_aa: CASSFSVLNTEAFF
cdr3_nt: TGTGCCAGCAGCTTCAGCGTTCTGAACACTGAAGCTTTCTTT

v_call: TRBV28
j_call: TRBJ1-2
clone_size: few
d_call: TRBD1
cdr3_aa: CASSFVVAGTEYYGYTF
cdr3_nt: TGTGCCAGCAGTTTTGTAGTTGCCGGGACAGAGTACTATGGCTACACCTTC

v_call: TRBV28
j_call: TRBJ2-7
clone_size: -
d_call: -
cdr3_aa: CASSLTRAEQYF
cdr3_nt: TGTGCCAGCAGTTTAACGAGGGCCGAGCAGTACTTC

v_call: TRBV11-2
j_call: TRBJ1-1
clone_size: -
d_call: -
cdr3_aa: CASSLDPWGGNTEAFF
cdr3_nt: TGTGCCAGCAGCTTAGATCCCTGGGGGGGCAACACTGAAGCTTTCTTT

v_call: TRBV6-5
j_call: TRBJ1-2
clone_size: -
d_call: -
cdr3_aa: CASAISPSYGYTF
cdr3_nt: TGTGCCAGCGCTATTAGCCCGAGCTATGGCTACACCTTC

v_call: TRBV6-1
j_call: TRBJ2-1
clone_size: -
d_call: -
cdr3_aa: CASSGIRDSYNEQFF
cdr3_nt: TGTGCCAGCAGTGGAATCCGGGACTCCTACAATGAGCAGTTCTTC